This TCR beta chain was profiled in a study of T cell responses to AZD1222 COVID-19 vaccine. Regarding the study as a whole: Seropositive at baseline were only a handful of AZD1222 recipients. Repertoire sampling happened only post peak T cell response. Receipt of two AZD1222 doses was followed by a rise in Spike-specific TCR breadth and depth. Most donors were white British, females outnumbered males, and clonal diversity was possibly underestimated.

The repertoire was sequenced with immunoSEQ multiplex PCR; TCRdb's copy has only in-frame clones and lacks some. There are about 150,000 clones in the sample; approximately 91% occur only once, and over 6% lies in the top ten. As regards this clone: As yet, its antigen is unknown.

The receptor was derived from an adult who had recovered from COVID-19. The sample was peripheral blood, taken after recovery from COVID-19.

DNA of the CDR3: TGCGCCAGCAGCTTTTCTGACAGGGTCACTAGCGGCTCCTACGAGCAGTACTTC. The encoded protein is CASSFSDRVTSGSYEQYF. The chain recombines TRBV23-1 with TRBJ2-7; TRBD2 is a possible D gene (8 bases). TRBV23-1 is classed as an ORF, of uncertain function. The CDR3 sequence is 18 residues long. V was cut by 6 bases and J by 0 bases, with 24 bases left in between.